This paragraph reports one T cell receptor (beta chain). The sample originates from a study of OX40 agonist ivuxolimab in advanced cancers. V dropped 0 bases and J dropped 5 bases, with 10 bases sitting between them. The CDR3 contains 15 residues. Germline assignment: CDR1 MNHEY and CDR2 SVGAGI. Method: immunoSEQ multiplex PCR; TCRdb's copy keeps in-frame clones and lacks some. The table has 30,000 or so clones, around 83% seen once. J is TRBJ2-2 and V is TRBV6-5, with a tentative D call TRBD1 (5 bases). The clonotype was recovered from an adult with an advanced solid tumor such as melanoma, head and neck, liver or kidney cancer. The sample here was CD4+ or CD8+ T cells sorted from blood, taken in a trial of the OX40 agonist ivuxolimab. The CDR3 loop is CASSYSDSSTGELFF. The CDR3 DNA sequence: TGTGCCAGCAGTTACTCAGACAGCTCAACCGGGGAGCTGTTTTTT.